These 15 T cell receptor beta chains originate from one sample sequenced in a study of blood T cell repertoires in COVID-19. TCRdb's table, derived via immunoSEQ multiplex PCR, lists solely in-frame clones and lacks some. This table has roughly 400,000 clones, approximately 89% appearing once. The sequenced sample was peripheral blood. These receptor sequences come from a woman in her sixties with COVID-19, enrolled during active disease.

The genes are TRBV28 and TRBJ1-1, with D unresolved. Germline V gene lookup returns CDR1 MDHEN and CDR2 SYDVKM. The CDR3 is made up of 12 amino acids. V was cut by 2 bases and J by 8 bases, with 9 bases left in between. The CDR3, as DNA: TGTGCCAGCAGTTTAAGGTACGGGGAAGCTTTCTTT. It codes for CASSLRYGEAFF.

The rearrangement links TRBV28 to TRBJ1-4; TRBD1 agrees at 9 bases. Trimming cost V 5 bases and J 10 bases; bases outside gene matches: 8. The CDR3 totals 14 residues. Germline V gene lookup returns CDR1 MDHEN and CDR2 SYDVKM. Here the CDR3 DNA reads TGTGCCAGCAGTACCCAGGGACAGGGAAGAAAACTGTTTTTT. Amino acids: CASSTQGQGRKLFF.

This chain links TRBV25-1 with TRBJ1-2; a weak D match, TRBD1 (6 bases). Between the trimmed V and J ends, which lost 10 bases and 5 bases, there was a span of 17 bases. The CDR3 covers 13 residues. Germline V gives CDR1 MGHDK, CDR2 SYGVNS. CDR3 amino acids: CATFGTFVYGYTF. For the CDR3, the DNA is TGTGCCACCTTTGGGACATTCGTTTATGGCTACACCTTC.

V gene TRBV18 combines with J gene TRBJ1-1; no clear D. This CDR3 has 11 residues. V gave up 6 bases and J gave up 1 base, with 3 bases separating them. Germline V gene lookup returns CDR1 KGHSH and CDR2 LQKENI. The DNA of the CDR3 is TGTGCCAGCTCTAGGAACACTGAAGCTTTCTTT. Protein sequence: CASSRNTEAFF.

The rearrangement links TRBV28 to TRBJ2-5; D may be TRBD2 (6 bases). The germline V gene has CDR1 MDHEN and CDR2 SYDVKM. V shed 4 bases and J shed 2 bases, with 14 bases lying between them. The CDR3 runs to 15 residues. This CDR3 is CASSSPLEGQETQYF. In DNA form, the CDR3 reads TGTGCCAGCAGTTCCCCCTTGGAGGGACAAGAGACCCAGTACTTC.

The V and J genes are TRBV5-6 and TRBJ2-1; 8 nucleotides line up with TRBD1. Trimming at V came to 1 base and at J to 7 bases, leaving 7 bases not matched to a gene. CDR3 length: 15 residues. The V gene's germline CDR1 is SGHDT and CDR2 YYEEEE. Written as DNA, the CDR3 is TGTGCCAGCAGCTTGTTATCAGGGGGCAGGAATGAGCAGTTCTTC. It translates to CASSLLSGGRNEQFF. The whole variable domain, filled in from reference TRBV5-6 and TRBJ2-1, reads DAGVTQSPTHLIKTRGQQVTLRCSPKSGHDTVSWYQQALGQGPQFIFQYYEEEERQRGNFPDRFSGHQFPNYSSELNVNALLLGDSALYLCASSLLSGGRNEQFFGPGTRLTVL.

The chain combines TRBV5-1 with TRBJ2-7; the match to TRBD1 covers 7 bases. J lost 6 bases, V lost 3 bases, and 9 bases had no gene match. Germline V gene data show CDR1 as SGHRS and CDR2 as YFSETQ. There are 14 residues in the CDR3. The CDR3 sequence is CASSSRQGVAEQYF. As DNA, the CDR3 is TGCGCCAGCAGCTCCCGACAGGGAGTAGCCGAGCAGTACTTC.

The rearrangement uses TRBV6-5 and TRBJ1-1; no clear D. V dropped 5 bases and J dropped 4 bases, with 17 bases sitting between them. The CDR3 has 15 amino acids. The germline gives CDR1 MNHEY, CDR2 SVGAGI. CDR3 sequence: CASSPPAVWATEAFF. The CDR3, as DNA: TGTGCCAGCAGTCCCCCAGCAGTTTGGGCCACTGAAGCTTTCTTT.

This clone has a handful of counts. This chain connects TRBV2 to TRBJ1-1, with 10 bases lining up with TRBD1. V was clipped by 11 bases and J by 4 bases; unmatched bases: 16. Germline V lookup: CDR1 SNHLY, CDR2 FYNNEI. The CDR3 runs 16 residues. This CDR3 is CAGTPGQGLAGTEAFF. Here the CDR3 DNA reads TGTGCCGGGACACCGGGACAGGGGTTAGCGGGCACTGAAGCTTTCTTT. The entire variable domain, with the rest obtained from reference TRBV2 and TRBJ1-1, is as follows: EPEVTQTPSHQVTQMGQEVILRCVPISNHLYFYWYRQILGQKVEFLVSFYNNEISEKSEIFDDQFSVERPDGSNFTLKIRSTKLEDSAMYFCAGTPGQGLAGTEAFFGQGTRLTVV.

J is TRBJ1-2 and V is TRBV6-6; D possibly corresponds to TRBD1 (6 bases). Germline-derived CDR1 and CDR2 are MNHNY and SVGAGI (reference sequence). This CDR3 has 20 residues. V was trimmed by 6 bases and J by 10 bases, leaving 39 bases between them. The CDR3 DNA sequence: TGTGCCAGCAGCAAAGCGGGGGCGCCGGGAACTATGGCTGGAAAGAGGACCTACACCTTC. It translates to CASSKAGAPGTMAGKRTYTF.

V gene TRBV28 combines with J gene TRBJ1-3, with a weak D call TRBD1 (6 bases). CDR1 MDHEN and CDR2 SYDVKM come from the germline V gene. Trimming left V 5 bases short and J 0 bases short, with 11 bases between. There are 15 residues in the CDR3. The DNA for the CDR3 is TGTGCCAGCAGTAGGACAGACCTCTCTGGAAACACCATATATTTT. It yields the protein CASSRTDLSGNTIYF.

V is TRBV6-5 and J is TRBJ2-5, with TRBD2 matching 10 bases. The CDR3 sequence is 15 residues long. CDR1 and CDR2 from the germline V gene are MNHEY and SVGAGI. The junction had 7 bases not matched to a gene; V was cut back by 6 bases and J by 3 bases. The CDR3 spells CASRDRGLAEETQYF. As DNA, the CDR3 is TGTGCCAGCAGAGACCGCGGACTAGCGGAAGAGACCCAGTACTTC.

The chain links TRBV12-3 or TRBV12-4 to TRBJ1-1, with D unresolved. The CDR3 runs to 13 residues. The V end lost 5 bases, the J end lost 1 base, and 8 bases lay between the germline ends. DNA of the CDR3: TGTGCCAGCAGTGCCAGGAAGAACACTGAAGCTTTCTTT. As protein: CASSARKNTEAFF.

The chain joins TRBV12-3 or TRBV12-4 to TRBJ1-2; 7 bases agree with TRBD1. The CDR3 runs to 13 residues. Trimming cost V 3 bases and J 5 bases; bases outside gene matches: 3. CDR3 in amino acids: CASSFGTVYGYTF. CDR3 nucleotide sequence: TGTGCCAGCAGTTTTGGGACAGTTTATGGCTACACCTTC.

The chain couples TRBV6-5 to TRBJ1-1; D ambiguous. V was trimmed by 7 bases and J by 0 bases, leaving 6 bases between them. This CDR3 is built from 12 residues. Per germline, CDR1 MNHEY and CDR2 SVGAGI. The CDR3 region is CASKYMNTEAFF. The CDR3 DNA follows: TGTGCCAGCAAGTACATGAACACTGAAGCTTTCTTT.